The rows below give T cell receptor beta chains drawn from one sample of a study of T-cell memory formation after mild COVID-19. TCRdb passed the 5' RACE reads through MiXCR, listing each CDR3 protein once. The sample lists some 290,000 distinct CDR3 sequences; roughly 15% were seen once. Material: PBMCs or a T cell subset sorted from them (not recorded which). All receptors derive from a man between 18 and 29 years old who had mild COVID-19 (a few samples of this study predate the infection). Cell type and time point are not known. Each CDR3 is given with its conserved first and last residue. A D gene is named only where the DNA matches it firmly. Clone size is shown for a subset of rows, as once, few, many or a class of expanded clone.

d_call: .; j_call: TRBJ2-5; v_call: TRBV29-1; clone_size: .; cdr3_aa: CSVTRAIGETQYF; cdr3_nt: TGCAGCGTTACCCGGGCCATTGGAGAGACCCAGTACTTC
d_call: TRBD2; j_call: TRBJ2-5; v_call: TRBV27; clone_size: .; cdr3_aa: CASSNGTSGGNEETQYF; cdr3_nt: TGTGCCAGCAGTAACGGGACTAGCGGGGGTAATGAGGAGACCCAGTACTTC
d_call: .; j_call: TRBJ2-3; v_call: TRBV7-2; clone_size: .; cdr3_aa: CASSRSGLGTDTQYF; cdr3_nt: TGTGCCAGCAGCCGATCAGGGTTGGGCACAGATACGCAGTATTTT
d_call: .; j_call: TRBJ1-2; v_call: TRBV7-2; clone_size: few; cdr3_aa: CASSLAVQFYGYTF; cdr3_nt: TGTGCCAGCAGCTTAGCGGTACAGTTCTATGGCTACACCTTC
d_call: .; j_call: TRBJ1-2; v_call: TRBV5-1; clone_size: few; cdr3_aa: CASSLAENNYGYTF; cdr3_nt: TGCGCCAGCAGCTTGGCCGAGAATAACTATGGCTACACCTTC
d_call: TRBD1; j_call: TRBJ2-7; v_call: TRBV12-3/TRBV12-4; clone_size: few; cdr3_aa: CASSLSPGGLDEQYF; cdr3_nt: TGTGCCAGCAGTTTATCACCAGGGGGTCTTGACGAGCAGTACTTC
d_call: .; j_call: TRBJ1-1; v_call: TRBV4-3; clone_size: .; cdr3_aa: CASSQEGPANTEAFF; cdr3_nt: TGCGCCAGCAGCCAAGAAGGACCGGCGAACACTGAAGCTTTCTTT
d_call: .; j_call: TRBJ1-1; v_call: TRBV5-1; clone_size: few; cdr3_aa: CASSLIGRGGTEAFF; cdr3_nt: TGCGCCAGCAGCTTGATAGGCAGGGGAGGGACTGAAGCTTTCTTT
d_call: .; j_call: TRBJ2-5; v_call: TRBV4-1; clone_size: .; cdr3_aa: CASSHDSLAGGETQYF; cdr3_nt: TGCGCCAGCAGCCACGATTCCCTAGCAGGTGGCGAGACCCAGTACTTC
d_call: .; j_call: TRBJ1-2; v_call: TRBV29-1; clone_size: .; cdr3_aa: CSVGGDGLSNYGYTF; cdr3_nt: TGCAGCGTTGGAGGGGACGGACTATCTAACTATGGCTACACCTTC
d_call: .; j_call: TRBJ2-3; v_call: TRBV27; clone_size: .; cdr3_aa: CASSLVGLATDTQYF; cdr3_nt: TGTGCCAGCAGTTTAGTTGGCCTAGCAACCGATACGCAGTATTTT